This T cell receptor beta chain was recovered during a study of CXCR3-negative and CXCR3-positive naive CD8 T cells. Study-wide results and limits: Hydrophobicity was higher for TRB CDR3s found in CXCR3-positive naive cells than in CXCR3-negative naive cells.

The CDR3 extends over 13 amino acids. Germline V gene lookup returns CDR1 ENHRY and CDR2 SYGVKD. As for this clonotype: Its specificity is not known.

It was by 5' RACE with UMI labels that the TRB cDNA libraries were prepared. Reprocessing the 5' RACE reads, TCRdb reports a single entry for every CDR3 protein and omits DNA. The repertoire table contains 150,000 to 180,000 distinct CDR3 sequences. Sequenced sample: naive CXCR3+ CD8+ T cells from blood. Subset denoted: CD45RO-CCR7+CD27+CD95- naive CD8+ T cells expressing CXCR3 (TNR3+). V gene TRBV10-3 combines with J gene TRBJ1-1. This clonotype originated in a human donor in good health. Some clones in this sample may be carry-over from other donors' samples. The CDR3 is CAITQGSSTEAFF.